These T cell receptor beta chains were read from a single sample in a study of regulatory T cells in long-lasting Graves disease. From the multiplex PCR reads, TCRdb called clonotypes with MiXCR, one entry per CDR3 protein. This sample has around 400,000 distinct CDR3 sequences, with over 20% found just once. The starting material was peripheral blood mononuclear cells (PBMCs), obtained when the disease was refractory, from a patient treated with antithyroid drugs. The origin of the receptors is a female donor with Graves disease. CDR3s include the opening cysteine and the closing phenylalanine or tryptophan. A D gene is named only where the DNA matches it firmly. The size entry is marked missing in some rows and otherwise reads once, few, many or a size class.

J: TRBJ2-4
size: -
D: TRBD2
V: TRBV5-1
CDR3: CASSLGASGKNIQYF
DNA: TGCGCCAGCAGCTTGGGTGCTAGCGGCAAAAACATTCAGTACTTC

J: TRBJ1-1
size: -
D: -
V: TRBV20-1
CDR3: CSARDGSVNTEAFF
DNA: TGCAGTGCTAGAGACGGTAGCGTGAACACTGAAGCTTTCTTT

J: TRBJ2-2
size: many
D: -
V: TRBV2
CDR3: CASSDLRGYGELFF
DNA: TGTGCCAGCAGTGATTTAAGAGGGTACGGGGAGCTGTTTTTT

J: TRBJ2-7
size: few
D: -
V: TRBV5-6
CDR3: CASSFRGTKRSPSYEQYF
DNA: TGTGCCAGCAGCTTCCGAGGAACTAAGCGCAGCCCCTCCTACGAGCAGTACTTC

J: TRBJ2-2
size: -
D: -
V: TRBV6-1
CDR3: CASRWGSGELFF
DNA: TGTGCCAGCAGGTGGGGATCCGGGGAGCTGTTTTTT

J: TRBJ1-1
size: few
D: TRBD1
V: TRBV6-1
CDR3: CASSRHGTGSEAFF
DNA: TGTGCCAGCAGTCGCCATGGGACAGGGTCTGAAGCTTTCTTT

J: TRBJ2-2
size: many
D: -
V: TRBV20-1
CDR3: CSALAPFGTTNTGELFF
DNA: TGCAGTGCCCTCGCCCCGTTTGGGACGACGAACACCGGGGAGCTGTTTTTT

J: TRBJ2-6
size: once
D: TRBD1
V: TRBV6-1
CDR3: CASDPGQGAAGANVLTF
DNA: TGTGCCAGCGATCCGGGACAGGGGGCCGCTGGGGCCAACGTCCTGACTTTC

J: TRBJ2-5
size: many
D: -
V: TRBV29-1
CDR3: CSVVFDLPAQETQYF
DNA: TGCAGCGTTGTGTTTGACCTCCCCGCCCAAGAGACCCAGTACTTC

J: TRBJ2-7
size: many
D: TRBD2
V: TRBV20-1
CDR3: CSASPGGDEQYF
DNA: TGCAGTGCTTCCCCCGGGGGGGACGAGCAGTACTTC

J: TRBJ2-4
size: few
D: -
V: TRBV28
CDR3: CASREGAAKNIQYF
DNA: TGTGCCAGCAGGGAGGGGGCTGCCAAAAACATTCAGTACTTC

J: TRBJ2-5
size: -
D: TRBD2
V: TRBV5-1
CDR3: CASSSIAGVQETQYF
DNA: TGCGCCAGCAGCTCGATAGCGGGAGTACAAGAGACCCAGTACTTC

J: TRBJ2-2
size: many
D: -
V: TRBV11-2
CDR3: CASSTGQFFNTGELFF
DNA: TGTGCCAGCAGCACAGGACAGTTCTTCAACACCGGGGAGCTGTTTTTT

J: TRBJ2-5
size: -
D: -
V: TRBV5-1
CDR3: CASSSAPGEWETQYF
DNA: TGCGCCAGCAGCTCGGCCCCAGGGGAGTGGGAGACCCAGTACTTC

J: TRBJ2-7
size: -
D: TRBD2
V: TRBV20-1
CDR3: CSAPSGLAGFAYEQYF
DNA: TGCAGTGCTCCCTCTGGACTAGCGGGATTCGCCTACGAGCAGTACTTC

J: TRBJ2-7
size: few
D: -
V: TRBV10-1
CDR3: CASSEGRRDYEQYF
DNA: TGCGCCAGCAGTGAAGGGCGCCGCGACTACGAGCAGTACTTC

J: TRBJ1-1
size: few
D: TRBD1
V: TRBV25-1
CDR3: CASSDRDRQNTEAFF
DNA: TGTGCCAGCAGTGACAGGGACAGACAGAACACTGAAGCTTTCTTT

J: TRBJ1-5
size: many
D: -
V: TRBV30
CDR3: CAWTPGEGQPQHF
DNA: TGTGCCTGGACTCCCGGTGAGGGACAGCCCCAGCATTTT

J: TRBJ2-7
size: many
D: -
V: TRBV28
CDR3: CASSPGVKYYEQYF
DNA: TGTGCCAGCAGCCCCGGTGTCAAGTACTACGAGCAGTACTTC

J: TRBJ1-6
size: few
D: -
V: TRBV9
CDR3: CASSPEGRSFEALHF
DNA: TGTGCCAGCAGCCCGGAAGGTCGTTCCTTTGAGGCCCTCCACTTT

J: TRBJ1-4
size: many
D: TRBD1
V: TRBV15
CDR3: CATSRPGQFNEKLFF
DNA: TGTGCCACCAGCAGACCGGGACAGTTTAATGAAAAACTGTTTTTT

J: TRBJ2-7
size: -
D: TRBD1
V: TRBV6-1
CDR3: CASIGQGRTYEQYF
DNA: TGTGCCAGCATCGGACAGGGGCGAACCTACGAGCAGTACTTC

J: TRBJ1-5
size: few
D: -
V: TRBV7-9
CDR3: CASSNDRQVLDQPQHF
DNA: TGTGCCAGCAGCAACGACCGACAGGTTCTGGATCAGCCCCAGCATTTT

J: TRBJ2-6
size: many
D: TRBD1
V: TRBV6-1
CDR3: CASAPDRGNSGANVLTF
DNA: TGTGCCAGCGCCCCAGACAGGGGAAACTCTGGGGCCAACGTCCTGACTTTC

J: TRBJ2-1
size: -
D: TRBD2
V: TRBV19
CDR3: CASSILSGSWYNEQFF
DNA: TGTGCCAGTAGTATTCTGAGCGGGAGCTGGTACAATGAGCAGTTCTTC

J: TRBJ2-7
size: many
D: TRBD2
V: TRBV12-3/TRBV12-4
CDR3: CASSLRASGRYEQYF
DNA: TGTGCCAGCAGCCTAAGAGCTAGCGGGAGATACGAGCAGTACTTC

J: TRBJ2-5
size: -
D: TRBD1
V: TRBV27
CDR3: CASSQDRDLTQYF
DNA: TGTGCCAGCAGTCAGGACAGGGATTTGACCCAGTACTTC

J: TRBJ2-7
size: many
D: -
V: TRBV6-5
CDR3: CASSSYQGSYEQYF
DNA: TGTGCCAGCAGTTCCTACCAGGGAAGCTACGAGCAGTACTTC

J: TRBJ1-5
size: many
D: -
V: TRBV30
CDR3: CAWSSPGGYSNQPQHF
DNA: TGTGCCTGGAGTTCCCCAGGAGGGTATAGCAATCAGCCCCAGCATTTT

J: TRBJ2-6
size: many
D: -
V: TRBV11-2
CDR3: CASSWGSSGANVLTF
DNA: TGTGCCAGCAGCTGGGGGAGCTCTGGGGCCAACGTCCTGACTTTC

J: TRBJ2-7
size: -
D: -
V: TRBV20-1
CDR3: CSARWRSNYEQYF
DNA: TGCAGTGCTAGGTGGCGGAGCAACTACGAGCAGTACTTC

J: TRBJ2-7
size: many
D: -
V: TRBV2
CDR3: CASSGGWTAYEQYF
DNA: TGTGCCAGCAGTGGTGGATGGACCGCCTACGAGCAGTACTTC

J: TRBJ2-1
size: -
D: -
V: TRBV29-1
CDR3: CSVEWMSSYNEQFF
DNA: TGCAGCGTTGAATGGATGAGCTCCTACAATGAGCAGTTCTTC

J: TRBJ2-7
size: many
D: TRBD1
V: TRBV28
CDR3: CASSLTGTGGVYEQYF
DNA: TGTGCCAGCAGTTTGACCGGGACAGGGGGAGTCTACGAGCAGTACTTC

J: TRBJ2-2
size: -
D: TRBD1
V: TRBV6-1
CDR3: CASSPKPGTGGTGELFF
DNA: TGTGCCAGCAGCCCCAAACCCGGGACAGGGGGCACCGGGGAGCTGTTTTTT

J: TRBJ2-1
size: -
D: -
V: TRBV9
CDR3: CASSVGGAPSSYNEQFF
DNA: TGTGCCAGCAGCGTAGGCGGCGCGCCGAGCTCCTACAATGAGCAGTTCTTC

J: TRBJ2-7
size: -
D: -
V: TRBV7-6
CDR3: CASSLAGGFDEQYF
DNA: TGTGCCAGCAGCTTAGCGGGGGGATTCGACGAGCAGTACTTC